Listed below are T cell receptor beta chains from one sample, sequenced in a study of blood T cell repertoires in COVID-19. Measured with immunoSEQ multiplex PCR; TCRdb has only the in-frame clones, and not every one. This sample yields about 160,000 clones, of which more than 90% are seen a single time; approximately 0.5% belongs to the top ten. The material sequenced was peripheral blood. The receptors come from a man over 45 with acute or convalescent COVID-19. CDR3s include the opening cysteine and the closing phenylalanine or tryptophan. A D gene is named only where the DNA matches it firmly. The size field is filled for only some rows; it gives once, few, many or a size class.

d_call,v_call,clone_size,j_call,cdr3_aa,cdr3_nt
.,TRBV5-1,.,TRBJ1-4,CASSSAGGYATNEKLFF,TGCGCCAGCAGCTCTGCTGGGGGGTACGCAACTAATGAAAAACTGTTTTTT
.,TRBV14,.,TRBJ1-1,CASSPFSGGEAFF,TGTGCCAGCAGCCCTTTCTCCGGTGGTGAAGCTTTCTTT
.,TRBV7-8,.,TRBJ1-1,CASQQRGGVIAEAFF,TGTGCCAGCCAACAGAGGGGAGGGGTAATTGCTGAAGCTTTCTTT
.,TRBV7-9,.,TRBJ1-1,CASSFGASTEAFF,TGTGCCAGCAGCTTTGGGGCTTCGACTGAAGCTTTCTTT
.,TRBV24-1,once,TRBJ2-3,CATSDSPQGRDTQYF,TGTGCCACCAGTGATTCCCCCCAGGGAAGAGATACGCAGTATTTT
.,TRBV19,.,TRBJ1-5,CASSTPPHQPQHF,TGTGCCAGTAGTACTCCCCCCCATCAGCCCCAGCATTTT
TRBD1,TRBV18,.,TRBJ2-7,CASSPPSGQGGHEQYF,TGTGCCAGCTCACCACCGTCGGGACAGGGAGGGCACGAGCAGTACTTC
.,TRBV5-1,.,TRBJ2-6,CASSFSSGANVLTF,TGCGCCAGCAGCTTTAGCTCTGGGGCCAACGTCCTGACTTTC
TRBD1,TRBV18,.,TRBJ1-1,CASSSGTVMNTEAFF,TGTGCCAGCTCCTCGGGGACAGTCATGAACACTGAAGCTTTCTTT
.,TRBV10-2,.,TRBJ1-5,CASSAGAARDNQPQHF,TGCGCCAGCAGTGCTGGGGCGGCGAGAGACAATCAGCCCCAGCATTTT
.,TRBV9,.,TRBJ1-6,CASSVGGPGSPLHF,TGTGCCAGCAGCGTAGGGGGGCCAGGTTCACCCCTCCACTTT
TRBD1,TRBV7-6,.,TRBJ1-4,CASSRRQGLGEKLFF,TGTGCCAGCAGCCGGAGACAGGGTCTAGGTGAAAAACTGTTTTTT
TRBD2,TRBV29-1,.,TRBJ2-7,CSVAGSGLAGGSSYEQYF,TGCAGCGTTGCGGGGTCGGGACTAGCGGGAGGAAGCTCCTACGAGCAGTACTTC
TRBD1,TRBV4-1,.,TRBJ1-2,CASSQGQAGGYYGYTF,TGCGCCAGCAGCCAAGGGCAGGCAGGGGGCTACTATGGCTACACCTTC
.,TRBV18,once,TRBJ1-3,CASSPTPGDSGNTIYF,TGTGCCAGCTCACCAACCCCAGGCGACTCTGGAAACACCATATATTTT